The 9 T cell receptor beta chains listed next were all sequenced from one sample in a study of CD8 T cells in Susac syndrome. When the RNA was reverse transcribed, random hexamers were used with an input of roughly 0.45 to 1 ug. TCRdb reprocessed the immunoSEQ multiplex PCR reads via MiXCR and lists one record per CDR3 protein. The data hold roughly 120,000 distinct CDR3 sequences, with around 92% observed a single time. The sample taken for sequencing was CD4+ T cells from PBMCs. The source of these receptors is a human donor with multiple sclerosis.

The chain carries TRBV19 and TRBJ2-2, with 7 bases matching TRBD1. This CDR3 comprises 14 residues. Germline V gene sequence: CDR1 LNHDA, CDR2 SQIVND (reference sequence). Trimming cost V 6 bases and J 0 bases; bases outside gene matches: 1. CDR3 residues: CASRGTANTGELFF. CDR3 nucleotide sequence: TGTGCCAGTAGGGGGACAGCGAACACCGGGGAGCTGTTTTTT.

V is TRBV5-1 and J is TRBJ2-7, with D hard to call. The ends were cut back, 3 bases at V and 4 bases at J, with 11 bases in the middle. The CDR3 loop spans 13 amino acids. The germline gives CDR1 SGHRS, CDR2 YFSETQ. CDR3 DNA sequence: TGCGCCAGCAGCTCCGATATGCTGTACGAGCAGTACTTC. It yields the protein CASSSDMLYEQYF.

The J gene is TRBJ1-1, the V gene TRBV5-1; D perhaps matches TRBD1 (5 bases). Trimming took off 4 bases at V and 0 bases at J, with 13 bases between the two ends. The CDR3 extends over 15 amino acids. Per the germline V gene, CDR1 is SGHRS and CDR2 is YFSETQ. CDR3 sequence reads: CASSPAGGLNTEAFF. As DNA, the CDR3 is TGCGCCAGCAGCCCCGCCGGGGGACTGAACACTGAAGCTTTCTTT.

V and J are TRBV5-1 and TRBJ2-5; TRBD1 matches at 8 bases. CDR1 and CDR2 from the germline V gene are SGHRS and YFSETQ. The CDR3 sequence is 13 residues long. V lost 7 bases, J lost 2 bases, and 4 bases stayed unmatched. Here the CDR3 reads CASQTGGQETQYF. For the CDR3, the DNA is TGCGCCAGCCAAACAGGGGGTCAAGAGACCCAGTACTTC.

This clonotype was seen once. The gene calls are TRBV11-1 and TRBJ2-2, with D perhaps TRBD1 (6 bases). V was pared by 6 bases and J by 6 bases, with 11 bases between. The CDR3 runs to 13 residues. Germline V gene sequence: CDR1 SGHAT, CDR2 FQDESV (reference sequence). The CDR3: CASSRDRSGELFF. The DNA of the CDR3 is TGTGCCAGCAGTCGAGACAGGTCCGGGGAGCTGTTTTTT.

The chain couples TRBV5-4 to TRBJ2-3; TRBD1 might be the D (5 bases). V lost 4 bases to trimming and J lost 4 bases, with 16 bases between them. In germline, CDR1 is SGHNT, CDR2 YYREEE (reference sequence). The CDR3 contains 15 residues. The CDR3 DNA follows: TGTGCCAGCAGCGCGGTAGGGGTTCTGGCAGATACGCAGTATTTT. Translated, it gives CASSAVGVLADTQYF.

V is TRBV6-6 and J is TRBJ2-7, with D possibly TRBD1 on 6 matching bases. This CDR3 region has 12 residues. Looked up from germline, CDR1 is MNHNY and CDR2 is SVGAGI (reference sequence). Trimming stripped 6 bases from V and 5 bases from J, with 11 bases between. CDR3 in amino acids: CASRNRAHEQYF. In nucleotides, the CDR3 is TGTGCCAGCAGGAACAGGGCCCACGAGCAGTACTTC.

The chain carries TRBV7-2 and TRBJ2-7; unclear D gene. The CDR3 length is 15 residues. Per germline, CDR1 SGHTA and CDR2 FQGNSA. Trimming removed 5 bases at V and 0 bases at J, with 14 bases between. CDR3 residues: CASSPGLSSSYEQYF. For the CDR3, the DNA is TGTGCCAGCAGCCCGGGCCTTTCAAGCTCCTACGAGCAGTACTTC.

The chain uses TRBV30 and TRBJ2-2; 8 bases map to TRBD2. V lost 1 base and J lost 5; bases outside the gene matches: 3. The germline V gene encodes CDR1 GTSNPN and CDR2 SVGIG (reference sequence). This CDR3 spans 14 amino acids. Here the CDR3 DNA reads TGTGCCTGGAGTGAGCGGGGGTGGACCGGGGAGCTGTTTTTT. Amino acid sequence: CAWSERGWTGELFF.